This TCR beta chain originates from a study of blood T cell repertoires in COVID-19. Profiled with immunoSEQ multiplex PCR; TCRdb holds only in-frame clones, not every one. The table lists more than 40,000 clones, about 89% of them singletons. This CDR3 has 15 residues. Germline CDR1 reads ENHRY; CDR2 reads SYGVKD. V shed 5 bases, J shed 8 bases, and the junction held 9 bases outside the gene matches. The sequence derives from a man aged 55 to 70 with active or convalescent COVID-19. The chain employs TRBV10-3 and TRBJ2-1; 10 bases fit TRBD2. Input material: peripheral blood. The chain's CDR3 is CAISYERGGSDEQFF. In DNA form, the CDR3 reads TGTGCCATCAGTTATGAGCGGGGGGGCTCGGATGAGCAGTTCTTC.